The present T cell receptor (beta chain) was sequenced within a study of blood T cell repertoires in COVID-19. Clones were sequenced by immunoSEQ multiplex PCR, and TCRdb holds only the in-frame ones, with some missing. The data contain roughly 20,000 clones, around 89% of them singletons. Germline CDR1 is LNHDA and CDR2 is SQIVND (reference sequence). The CDR3 spans 16 residues. V was clipped by 3 bases and J by 7 bases; unmatched bases: 14. Sequenced sample: peripheral blood. The chain employs TRBV19 and TRBJ1-2; 7 bases are a match to TRBD1. The clonotype was recovered from a human donor with active COVID-19. The donor label of this sample is uncertain. CDR3 residues: CASSIEADRASFGYTF. The CDR3 coding sequence is TGTGCCAGTAGTATCGAAGCCGACAGGGCGTCATTTGGCTACACCTTC.